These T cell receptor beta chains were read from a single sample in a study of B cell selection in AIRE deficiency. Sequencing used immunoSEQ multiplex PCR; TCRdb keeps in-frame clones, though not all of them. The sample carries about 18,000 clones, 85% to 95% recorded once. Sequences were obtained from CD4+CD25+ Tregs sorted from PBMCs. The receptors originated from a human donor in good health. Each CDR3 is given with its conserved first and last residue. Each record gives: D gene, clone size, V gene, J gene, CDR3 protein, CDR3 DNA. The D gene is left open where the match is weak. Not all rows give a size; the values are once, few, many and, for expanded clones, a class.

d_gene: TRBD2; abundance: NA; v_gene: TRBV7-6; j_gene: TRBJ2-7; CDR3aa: CASSKLLAGGGEQYF; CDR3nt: TGTGCCAGCAGCAAACTCCTAGCGGGAGGCGGCGAGCAGTACTTC
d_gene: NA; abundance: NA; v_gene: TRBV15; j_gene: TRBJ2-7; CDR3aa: CATRAGTIADYEQYF; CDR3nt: TGTGCCACCAGGGCGGGGACAATAGCGGACTACGAGCAGTACTTC
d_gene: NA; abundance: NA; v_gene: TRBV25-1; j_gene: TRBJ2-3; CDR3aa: CASSAGSPTDTQYF; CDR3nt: TGTGCCAGCAGTGCGGGTAGCCCGACAGATACGCAGTATTTT
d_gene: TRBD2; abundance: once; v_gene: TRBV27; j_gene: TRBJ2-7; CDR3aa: CASSPGASGSTKQYF; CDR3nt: TGTGCCAGCAGTCCAGGGGCTAGCGGGAGTACGAAGCAGTACTTC
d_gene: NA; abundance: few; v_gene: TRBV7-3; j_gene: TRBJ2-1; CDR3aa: CASSPRPDNEQFF; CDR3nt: TGTGCCAGCAGCCCCCGACCAGACAATGAGCAGTTCTTC
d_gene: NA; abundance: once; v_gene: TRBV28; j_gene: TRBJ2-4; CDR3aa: CASSSLDRVNIQYF; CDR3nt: TGTGCCAGCAGTTCCCTGGACAGAGTAAACATTCAGTACTTC
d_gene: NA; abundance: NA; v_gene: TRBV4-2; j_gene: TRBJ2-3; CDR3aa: CASSQVVRGDSTDTQYF; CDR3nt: TGTGCCAGCAGCCAAGTTGTGAGGGGAGACTCCACAGATACGCAGTATTTT
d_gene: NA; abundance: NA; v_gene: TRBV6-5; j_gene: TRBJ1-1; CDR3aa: CASSRQGYTEAFF; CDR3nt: TGTGCCAGCAGCCGACAAGGATACACTGAAGCTTTCTTT
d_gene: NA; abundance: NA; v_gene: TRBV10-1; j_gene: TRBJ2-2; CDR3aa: CASTRGRTGELFF; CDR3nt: TGCGCCAGCACGAGGGGGAGGACCGGGGAGCTGTTTTTT
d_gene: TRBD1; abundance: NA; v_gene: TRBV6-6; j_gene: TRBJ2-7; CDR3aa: CASRRQGSYEQYF; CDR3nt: TGTGCCAGCAGGAGACAGGGATCCTACGAGCAGTACTTC
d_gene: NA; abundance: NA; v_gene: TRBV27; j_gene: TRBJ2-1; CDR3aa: CASSLPRGLNSYNEQFF; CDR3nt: TGTGCCAGCAGTCTCCCGAGGGGCTTAAACTCCTACAATGAGCAGTTCTTC
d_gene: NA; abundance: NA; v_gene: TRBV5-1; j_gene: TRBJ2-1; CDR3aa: CASSLDSSSYNEQFF; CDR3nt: TGCGCCAGCAGCTTGGACTCTAGCTCCTACAATGAGCAGTTCTTC
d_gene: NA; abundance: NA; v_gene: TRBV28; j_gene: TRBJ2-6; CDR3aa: CASSFRGVGANVLTF; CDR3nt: TGTGCCAGCAGTTTTAGGGGGGTTGGGGCCAACGTCCTGACTTTC
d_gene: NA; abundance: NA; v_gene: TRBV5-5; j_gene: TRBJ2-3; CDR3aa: CASSLVTTDTQYF; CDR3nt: TGTGCCAGCAGCTTAGTCACGACAGATACGCAGTATTTT
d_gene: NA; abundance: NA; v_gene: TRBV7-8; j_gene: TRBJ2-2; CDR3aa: CASSPWGAGTGELFF; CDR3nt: TGTGCCAGCAGCCCCTGGGGGGCAGGGACCGGGGAGCTGTTTTTT
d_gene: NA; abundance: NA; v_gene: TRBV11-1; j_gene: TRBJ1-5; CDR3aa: CASSLESAAGNQPQHF; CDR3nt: TGTGCCAGCAGCTTAGAATCAGCAGCTGGCAATCAGCCCCAGCATTTT
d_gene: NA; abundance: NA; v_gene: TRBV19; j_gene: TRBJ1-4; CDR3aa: CASTPGTEKLFF; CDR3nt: TGTGCCAGTACCCCCGGGACTGAAAAACTGTTTTTT
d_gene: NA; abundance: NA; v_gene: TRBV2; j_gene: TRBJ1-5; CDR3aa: CASSQSRYQPQHF; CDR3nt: TGTGCCAGCAGCCAGAGTAGGTATCAGCCCCAGCATTTT
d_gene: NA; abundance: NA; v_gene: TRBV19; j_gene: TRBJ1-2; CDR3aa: CASSIGPGPSIPYTF; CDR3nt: TGTGCCAGTAGTATAGGCCCAGGGCCCTCAATCCCGTACACCTTC
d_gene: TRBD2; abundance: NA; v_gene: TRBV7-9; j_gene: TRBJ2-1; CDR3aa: CASSLGLAGGGEQFF; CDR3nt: TGTGCCAGCAGCTTGGGCCTAGCGGGAGGAGGTGAGCAGTTCTTC
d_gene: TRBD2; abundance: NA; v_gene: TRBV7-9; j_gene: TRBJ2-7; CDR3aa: CASSLAGGLAGVPYEQYF; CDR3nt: TGTGCCAGCAGCTTAGCGGGCGGCCTAGCGGGAGTTCCCTACGAGCAGTACTTC
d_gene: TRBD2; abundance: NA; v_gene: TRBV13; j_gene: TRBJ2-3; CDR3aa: CASSLGREGLPSTDTQYF; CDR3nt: TGTGCCAGCAGCTTGGGTCGGGAGGGCCTCCCCAGCACAGATACGCAGTATTTT
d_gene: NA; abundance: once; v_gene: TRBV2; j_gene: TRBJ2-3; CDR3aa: CASSRDARTDTQYF; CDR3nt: TGTGCCAGCAGTAGGGACGCCCGCACAGATACGCAGTATTTT
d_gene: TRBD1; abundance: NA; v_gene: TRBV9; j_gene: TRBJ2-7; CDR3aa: CASSMLGGTGVGEQYF; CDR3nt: TGTGCCAGCAGCATGCTTGGGGGGACAGGGGTCGGCGAGCAGTACTTC
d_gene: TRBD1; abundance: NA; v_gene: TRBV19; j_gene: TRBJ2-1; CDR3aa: CASSMTGWGNEQFF; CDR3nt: TGTGCCAGTAGTATGACAGGGTGGGGCAATGAGCAGTTCTTC
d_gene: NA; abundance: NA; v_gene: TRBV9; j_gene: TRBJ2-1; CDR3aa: CASSVDGTRYNEQFF; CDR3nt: TGTGCCAGCAGCGTAGACGGGACAAGGTACAATGAGCAGTTCTTC
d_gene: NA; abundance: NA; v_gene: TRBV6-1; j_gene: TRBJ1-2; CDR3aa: CASSASYGYTF; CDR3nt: TGTGCCAGCAGTGCGAGCTATGGCTACACCTTC
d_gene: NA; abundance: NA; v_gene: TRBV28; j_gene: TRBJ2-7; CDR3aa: CASSSPGTIYEQYF; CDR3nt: TGTGCCAGCAGTTCCCCCGGGACGATCTACGAGCAGTACTTC
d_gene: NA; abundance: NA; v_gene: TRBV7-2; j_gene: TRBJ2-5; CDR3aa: CASTWGAGELETQYF; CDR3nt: TGTGCCAGCACCTGGGGGGCGGGGGAGTTGGAGACCCAGTACTTC
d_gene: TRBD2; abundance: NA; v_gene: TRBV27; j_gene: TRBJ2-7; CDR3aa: CASKALIAGGSHEQYF; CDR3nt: TGTGCCAGCAAAGCCCTAATAGCGGGAGGTTCCCACGAGCAGTACTTC
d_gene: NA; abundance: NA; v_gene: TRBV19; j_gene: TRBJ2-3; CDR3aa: CASSPRSGFADTQYF; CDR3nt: TGTGCCAGTAGTCCTCGATCAGGGTTCGCAGATACGCAGTATTTT
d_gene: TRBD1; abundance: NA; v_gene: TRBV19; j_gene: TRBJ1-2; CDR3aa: CASSSTGDYGYTF; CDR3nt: TGTGCCAGTAGTTCCACAGGGGACTATGGCTACACCTTC
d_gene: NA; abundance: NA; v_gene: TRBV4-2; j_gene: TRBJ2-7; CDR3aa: CASSRGERGAGTPSYEQYF; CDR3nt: TGTGCCAGCAGCCGAGGAGAAAGGGGGGCCGGGACACCATCCTACGAGCAGTACTTC
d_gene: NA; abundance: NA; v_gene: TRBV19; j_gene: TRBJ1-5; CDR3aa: CASTRKNSNQPQHF; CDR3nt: TGTGCCAGTACTAGGAAGAATAGCAATCAGCCCCAGCATTTT
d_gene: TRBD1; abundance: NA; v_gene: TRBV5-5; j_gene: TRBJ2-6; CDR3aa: CASSFAGTASSGANVLTF; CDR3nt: TGTGCCAGCAGCTTTGCCGGGACAGCCAGCTCTGGGGCCAACGTCCTGACTTTC
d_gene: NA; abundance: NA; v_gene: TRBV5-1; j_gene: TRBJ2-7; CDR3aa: CASSLATGTYEQYF; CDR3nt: TGCGCCAGCAGCTTGGCAACAGGGACCTACGAGCAGTACTTC
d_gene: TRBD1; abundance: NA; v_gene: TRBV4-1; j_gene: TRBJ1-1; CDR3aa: CASSQPARAGGRFIIEAFF; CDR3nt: TGCGCCAGCAGCCAACCCGCTCGCGCAGGGGGTAGATTTATCATTGAAGCTTTCTTT
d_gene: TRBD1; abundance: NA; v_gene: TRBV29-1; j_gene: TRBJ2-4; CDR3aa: CSVLGDRGQIGSIQYF; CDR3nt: TGCAGCGTCCTGGGAGACAGGGGACAAATCGGCAGCATTCAGTACTTC
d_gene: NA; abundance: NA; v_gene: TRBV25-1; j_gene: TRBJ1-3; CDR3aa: CASSSHGSSGNTIYF; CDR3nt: TGTGCCAGCAGTTCACATGGGAGCTCTGGAAACACCATATATTTT
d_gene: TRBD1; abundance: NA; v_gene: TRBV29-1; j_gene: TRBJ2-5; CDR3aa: CSVEDTGAQETQYF; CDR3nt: TGCAGCGTTGAAGATACAGGGGCGCAAGAGACCCAGTACTTC
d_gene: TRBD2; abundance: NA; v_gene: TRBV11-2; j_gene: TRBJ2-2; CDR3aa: CASTLPGLAITGELFF; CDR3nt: TGTGCCAGCACCCTACCGGGACTAGCCATCACCGGGGAGCTGTTTTTT
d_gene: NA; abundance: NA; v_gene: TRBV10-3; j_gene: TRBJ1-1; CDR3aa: CAISSVGSRTLRTRNTEAFF; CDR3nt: TGTGCCATCAGTTCGGTCGGGAGCAGAACCCTTCGAACTAGGAACACTGAAGCTTTCTTT
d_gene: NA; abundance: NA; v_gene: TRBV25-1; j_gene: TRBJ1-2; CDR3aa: CASSDPHLANYGYTF; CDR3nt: TGTGCCAGCAGTGATCCTCATTTAGCTAACTATGGCTACACCTTC
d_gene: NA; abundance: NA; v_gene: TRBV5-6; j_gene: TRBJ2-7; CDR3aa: CASSKSSYEQYF; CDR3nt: TGTGCCAGCAGCAAAAGCTCCTACGAGCAGTACTTC
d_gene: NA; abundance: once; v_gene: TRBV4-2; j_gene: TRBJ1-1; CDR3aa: CASSQAALILNTEAFF; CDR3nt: TGTGCCAGCAGCCAAGCAGCGCTAATATTGAACACTGAAGCTTTCTTT